The present T cell receptor beta chain was sequenced within a study of CD8+ T cells in alopecia areata. Whole-study findings and limits: In patients, TCRs were shared less clearly than in mice, and HLA may possibly be involved.

Concerning this clone: Its antigen remains unidentified.

The study team obtained lesional scalp punch biopsies and peripheral blood from alopecia areata patients. cDNA reverse transcribed from extracted RNA served as the sequencing template. Assay: immunoSEQ multiplex PCR; the TCRdb copy retains only in-frame clones and omits some. The sample lists about 190,000 clones, 50% to 60% occurring once. This CDR3 spans 11 amino acids. V was cut by 0 bases and J by 9 bases, with 3 bases left in between. Germline lookup yields CDR1 GTSNPN and CDR2 SVGIG (reference sequence). The specimen was CD4+ T cells sorted from blood, collected at week 0. This clonotype was sampled from a human donor with alopecia areata. The chain uses TRBV30 and TRBJ1-6; D is uncertain. This CDR3 is CAWSVSSPLHF. CDR3 nucleotides: TGTGCCTGGAGTGTAAGTTCACCCCTCCACTTT.